These 5 T cell receptor beta chains were all obtained from the same sample, sequenced in a study of CD8+CD57+ T cells in acquired aplastic anemia. Profiling of TCR beta VDJ combinations and CDR3 sequences used genomic DNA as template. Using its own MiXCR run on the reads, TCRdb lists one record per CDR3 protein. The sample comprises 95,000 to 120,000 distinct CDR3 sequences, around 49% of which are singletons, and around a third rests with the top ten. The sequenced sample consisted of sorted CD4+, CD8+, or CD8+CD57+ T cells (not recorded which) from PBMCs. Receptors originate from a human donor in good health, serving as a control.

This clonotype was detected a few times. The chain employs TRBV4-3 and TRBJ2-1, with 10 bases fitting TRBD2. J gave up 8 bases and V 0 bases, and 7 bases lay outside the gene matches. There are 16 residues in the CDR3. Germline V gives CDR1 LGHNA, CDR2 YSLEER. In nucleotides, the CDR3 is TGCGCCAGCAGCCAAGATCTTAGCGGGGGGAGGTATGAGCAGTTCTTC. Protein product: CASSQDLSGGRYEQFF.

This clonotype has more than one count but fewer than ten. This rearrangement joins TRBV27 to TRBJ1-2; D may be TRBD1 (5 bases). The CDR3 covers 15 residues. Germline V gene lookup returns CDR1 MNHEY and CDR2 SMNVEV (reference sequence). V dropped 5 bases and J dropped 0 bases, with 13 bases sitting between them. The CDR3 region has the DNA TGTGCCAGCAGTCCACCGGGACTTTCTAACTATGGCTACACCTTC. This translates into CASSPPGLSNYGYTF.

The chain couples TRBV24-1 to TRBJ2-7; D is perhaps TRBD1 (6 bases). V lost 3 bases to trimming and J lost 6 bases, with 11 bases between them. CDR3 length: 13 amino acids. Germline CDR1 reads KGHDR; CDR2 reads SFDVKD. CDR3 DNA: TGTGCCACCAGTGATCCTCCAGGGGCCGAGCAGTACTTC. This encodes CATSDPPGAEQYF.

The V and J genes are TRBV5-5 and TRBJ2-5; 9 positions match TRBD2. The junction had 6 bases not matched to a gene; V was cut back by 1 base and J by 5 bases. The CDR3 consists of 15 residues. The germline V gene encodes CDR1 SGHKS and CDR2 YYEKEE (reference sequence). In DNA, the CDR3 is TGTGCCAGCAGCTTGCGCGGGGGGGCCTGGGAGACCCAGTACTTC. This encodes CASSLRGGAWETQYF.

The CDR3 nucleotides read TGTGCCAGTAGTATAACCCTAAGACAGGGGCACTATGGCTACACCTTC. This encodes CASSITLRQGHYGYTF. The V gene is TRBV19, the J gene TRBJ1-2; 8 positions agree with TRBD1. The CDR3 length is 16 residues. Trimming cost V 2 bases and J 3 bases; bases outside gene matches: 8. From germline, CDR1 is LNHDA and CDR2 SQIVND (reference sequence).